This TCR beta chain was identified in a study of T-cell memory formation after mild COVID-19. Study-wide results and caveats: What remained unconfirmed was the SARS-CoV-2 specificity of second-wave clones peaking on day 37. The appearance of some responding clones in pre-infection memory suggested that cross-reactive memory joined. There was a balanced CD4/CD8 profile in clones contracting day 15 to 85, and later expanders leaned CD4+. Shrinking CD4+ clones were chiefly CM and EM; CD8+ ones were chiefly EMRA.

The CDR3 consists of 13 residues. Germline CDR1 is SGHTA and CDR2 is FQGNSA. V lost 8 bases, J lost 2 bases, and 10 bases lay in between. From the 5' RACE reads, TCRdb called clonotypes with MiXCR, one entry per CDR3 protein. The data hold about 45,000 distinct CDR3 sequences, with roughly 9.8% observed a single time. To note about this clonotype: Antigen unknown.

Specimen: PBMCs or a T cell subset sorted from them (not recorded which). The receptor was isolated from an adult woman who had mild COVID-19 (a few samples of this study predate the infection). Cell type and time point are not known. V usage is TRBV7-2 and J usage is TRBJ2-1; possible D gene TRBD2, 5 bases. The CDR3 DNA reads TGTGCCAGCGGAGCAGCGGCCTACAATGAGCAGTTCTTC. Protein product: CASGAAAYNEQFF.